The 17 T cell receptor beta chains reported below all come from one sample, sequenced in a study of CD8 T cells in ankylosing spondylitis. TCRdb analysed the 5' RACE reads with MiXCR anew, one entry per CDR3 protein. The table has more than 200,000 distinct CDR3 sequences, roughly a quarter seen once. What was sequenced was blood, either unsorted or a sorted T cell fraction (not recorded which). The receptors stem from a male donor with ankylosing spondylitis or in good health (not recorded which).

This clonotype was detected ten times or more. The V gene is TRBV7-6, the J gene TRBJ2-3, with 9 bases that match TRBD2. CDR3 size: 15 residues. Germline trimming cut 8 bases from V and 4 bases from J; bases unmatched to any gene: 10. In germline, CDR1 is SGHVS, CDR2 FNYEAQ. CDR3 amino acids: CASGGRGGRADTQYF. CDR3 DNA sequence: TGTGCCAGCGGCGGGCGGGGGGGCCGCGCAGATACGCAGTATTTT.

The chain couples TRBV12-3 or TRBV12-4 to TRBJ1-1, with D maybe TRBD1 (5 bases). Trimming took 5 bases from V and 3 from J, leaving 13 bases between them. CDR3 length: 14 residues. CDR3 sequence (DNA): TGTGCCAGCAGTCCGGGGCGACTCTACACTGAAGCTTTCTTT. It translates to CASSPGRLYTEAFF.

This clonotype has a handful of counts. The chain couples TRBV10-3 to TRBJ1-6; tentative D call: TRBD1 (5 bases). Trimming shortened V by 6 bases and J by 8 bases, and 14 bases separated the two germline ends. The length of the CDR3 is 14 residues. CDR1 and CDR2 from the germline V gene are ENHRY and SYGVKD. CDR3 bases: TGTGCCATCAGATTACGGGACGGGGATTCACCCCTCCACTTT. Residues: CAIRLRDGDSPLHF.

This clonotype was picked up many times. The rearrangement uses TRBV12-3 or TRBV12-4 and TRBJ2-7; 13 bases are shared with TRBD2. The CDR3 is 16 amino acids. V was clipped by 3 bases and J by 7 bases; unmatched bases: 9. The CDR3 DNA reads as TGTGCCAGCAGTTTTGGACTAGCGGGGGCTTCCTTGGAGCAGTACTTC. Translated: CASSFGLAGASLEQYF.

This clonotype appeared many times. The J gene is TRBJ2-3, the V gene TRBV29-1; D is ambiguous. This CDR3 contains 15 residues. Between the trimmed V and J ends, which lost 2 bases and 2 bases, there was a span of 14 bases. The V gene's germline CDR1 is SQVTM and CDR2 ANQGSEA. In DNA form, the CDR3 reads TGCAGCGTTGAATTCTTGGGTCGGTCCACAGATACGCAGTATTTT. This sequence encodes CSVEFLGRSTDTQYF.

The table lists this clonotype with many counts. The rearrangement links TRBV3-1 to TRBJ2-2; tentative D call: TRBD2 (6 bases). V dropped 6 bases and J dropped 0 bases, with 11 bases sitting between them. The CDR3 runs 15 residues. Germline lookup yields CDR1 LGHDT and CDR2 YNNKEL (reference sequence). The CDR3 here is CASSRSGSNTGELFF. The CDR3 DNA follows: TGTGCCAGCAGTCGCAGCGGGTCGAACACCGGGGAGCTGTTTTTT.

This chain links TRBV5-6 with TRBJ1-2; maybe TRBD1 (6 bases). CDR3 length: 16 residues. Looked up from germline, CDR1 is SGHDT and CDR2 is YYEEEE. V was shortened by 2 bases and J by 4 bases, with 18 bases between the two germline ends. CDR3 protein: CASSLGGEDTFYGYTF. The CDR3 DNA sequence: TGTGCCAGCAGCTTAGGGGGGGAAGACACCTTCTATGGCTACACCTTC.

As DNA, the CDR3 is TGCAGCGTGGCCCGACAGGGTAGAGGCGAGCAGTACTTC. It yields the protein CSVARQGRGEQYF. The V gene is TRBV29-1, the J gene TRBJ2-7; 7 nucleotides match TRBD1. The CDR3 is 13 amino acids. Unmatched junction bases numbered 11, after V lost 6 bases and J lost 6 bases. Per the germline V gene, CDR1 is SQVTM and CDR2 is ANQGSEA.

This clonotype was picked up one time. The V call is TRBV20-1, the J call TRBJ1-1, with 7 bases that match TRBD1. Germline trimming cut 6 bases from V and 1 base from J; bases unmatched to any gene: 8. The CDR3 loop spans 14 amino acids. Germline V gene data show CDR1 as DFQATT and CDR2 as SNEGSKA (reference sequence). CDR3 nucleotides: TGCAGTGCACAACTGGGACAGACGAACACTGAAGCTTTCTTT. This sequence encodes CSAQLGQTNTEAFF.

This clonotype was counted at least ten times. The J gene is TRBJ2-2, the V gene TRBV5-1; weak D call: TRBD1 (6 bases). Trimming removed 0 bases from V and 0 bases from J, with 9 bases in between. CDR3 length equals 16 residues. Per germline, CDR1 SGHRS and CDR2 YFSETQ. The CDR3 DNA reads TGCGCCAGCAGCTTGGCCGGGGACACGAACACCGGGGAGCTGTTTTTT. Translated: CASSLAGDTNTGELFF.

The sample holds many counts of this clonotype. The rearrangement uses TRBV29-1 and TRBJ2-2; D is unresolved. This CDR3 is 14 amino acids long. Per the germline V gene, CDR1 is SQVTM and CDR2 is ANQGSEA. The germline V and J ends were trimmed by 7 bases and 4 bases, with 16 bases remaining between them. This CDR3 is CSAAAGKSTGELFF. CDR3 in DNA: TGCAGCGCCGCGGCCGGCAAGAGCACCGGGGAGCTGTTTTTT.

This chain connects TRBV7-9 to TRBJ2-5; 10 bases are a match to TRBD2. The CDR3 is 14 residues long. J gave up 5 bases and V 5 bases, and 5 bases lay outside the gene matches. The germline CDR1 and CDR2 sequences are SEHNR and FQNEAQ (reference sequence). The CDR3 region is CASSKLTSGETQYF. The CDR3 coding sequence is TGTGCCAGCAGCAAACTGACTAGCGGGGAGACCCAGTACTTC.

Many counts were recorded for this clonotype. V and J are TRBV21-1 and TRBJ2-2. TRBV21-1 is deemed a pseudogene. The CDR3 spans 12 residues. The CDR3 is CASSIATGELFF. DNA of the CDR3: TGTGCCAGCAGCATCGCGACAGGGGAGCTGTTTTTT.

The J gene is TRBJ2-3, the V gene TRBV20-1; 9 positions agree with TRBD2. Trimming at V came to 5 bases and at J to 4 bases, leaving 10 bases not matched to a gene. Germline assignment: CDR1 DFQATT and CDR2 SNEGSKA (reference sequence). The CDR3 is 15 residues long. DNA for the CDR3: TGCAGTGCTCCGACTAGCGGTCTGGGGGCAGATACGCAGTATTTT. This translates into CSAPTSGLGADTQYF.

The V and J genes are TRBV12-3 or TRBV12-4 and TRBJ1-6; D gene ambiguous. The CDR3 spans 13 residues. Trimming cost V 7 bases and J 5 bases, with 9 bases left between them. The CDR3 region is CASTQQHNSPLHF. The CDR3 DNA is TGTGCCAGCACCCAACAGCATAATTCACCCCTCCACTTT.

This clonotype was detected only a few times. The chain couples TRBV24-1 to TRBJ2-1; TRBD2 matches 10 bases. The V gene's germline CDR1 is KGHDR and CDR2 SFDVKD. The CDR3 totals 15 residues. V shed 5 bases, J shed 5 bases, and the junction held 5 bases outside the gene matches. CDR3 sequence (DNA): TGTGCCACCAGTGTCAGGCTAGCGGGGGACAATGAGCAGTTCTTC. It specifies CATSVRLAGDNEQFF.

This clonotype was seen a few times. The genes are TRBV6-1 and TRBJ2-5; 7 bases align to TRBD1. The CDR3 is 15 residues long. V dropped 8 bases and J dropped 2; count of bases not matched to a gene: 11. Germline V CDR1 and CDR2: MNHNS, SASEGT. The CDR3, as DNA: TGTGCCAGCGGCCGGACAGGCAGGGGGCAAGAGACCCAGTACTTC. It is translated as CASGRTGRGQETQYF.